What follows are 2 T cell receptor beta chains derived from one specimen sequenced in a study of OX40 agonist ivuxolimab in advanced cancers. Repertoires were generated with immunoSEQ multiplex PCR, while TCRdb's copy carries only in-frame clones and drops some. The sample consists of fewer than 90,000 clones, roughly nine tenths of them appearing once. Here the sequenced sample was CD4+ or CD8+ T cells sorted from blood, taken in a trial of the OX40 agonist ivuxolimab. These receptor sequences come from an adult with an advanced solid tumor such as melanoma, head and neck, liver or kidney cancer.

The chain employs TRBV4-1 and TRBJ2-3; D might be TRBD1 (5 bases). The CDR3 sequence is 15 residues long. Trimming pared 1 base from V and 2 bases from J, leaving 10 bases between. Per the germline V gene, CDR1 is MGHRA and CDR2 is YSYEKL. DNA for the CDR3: TGCGCCAGCAGCCAAGTAGGGGCCCCCACAGATACGCAGTATTTT. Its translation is CASSQVGAPTDTQYF.

CDR3: CASSFRSPNEKLFF. The CDR3 coding sequence is TGCGCCAGCAGCTTTAGGTCCCCTAATGAAAAACTGTTTTTT. The chain recombines TRBV5-1 with TRBJ1-4; D gene uncertain. V lost 2 bases and J lost 3, with 8 bases in between. Germline V gene sequence: CDR1 SGHRS, CDR2 YFSETQ. This CDR3 region has 14 residues.